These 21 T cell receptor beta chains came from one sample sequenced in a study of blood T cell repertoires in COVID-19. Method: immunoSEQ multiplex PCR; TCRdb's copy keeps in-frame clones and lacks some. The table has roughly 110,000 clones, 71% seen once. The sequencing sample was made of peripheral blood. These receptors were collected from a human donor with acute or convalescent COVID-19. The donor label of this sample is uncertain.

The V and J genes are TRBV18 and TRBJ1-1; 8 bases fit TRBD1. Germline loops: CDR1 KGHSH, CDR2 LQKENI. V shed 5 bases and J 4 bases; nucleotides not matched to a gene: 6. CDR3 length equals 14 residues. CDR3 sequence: CASSIGQGGTEAFF. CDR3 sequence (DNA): TGTGCCAGCTCAATCGGACAGGGTGGCACTGAAGCTTTCTTT.

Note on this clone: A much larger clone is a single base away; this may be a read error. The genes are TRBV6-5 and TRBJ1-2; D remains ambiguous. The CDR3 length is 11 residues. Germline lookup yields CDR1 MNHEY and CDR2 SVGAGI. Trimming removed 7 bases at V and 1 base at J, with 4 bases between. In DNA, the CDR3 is TGTGCCAGCATCTTTAACTATGGCTACACCTTC. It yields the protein CASIFNYGYTF.

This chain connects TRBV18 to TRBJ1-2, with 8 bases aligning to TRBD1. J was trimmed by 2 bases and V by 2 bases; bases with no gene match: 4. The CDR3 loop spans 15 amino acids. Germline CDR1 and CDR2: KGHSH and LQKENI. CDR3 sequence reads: CASSPIQGVNYGYTF. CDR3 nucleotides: TGTGCCAGCTCACCAATACAGGGGGTGAACTATGGCTACACCTTC. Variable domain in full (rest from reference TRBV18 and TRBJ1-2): NAGVMQNPRHLVRRRGQEARLRCSPMKGHSHVYWYRQLPEEGLKFMVYLQKENIIDESGMPKERFSAEFPKEGPSILRIQQVVRGDSAAYFCASSPIQGVNYGYTFGSGTRLTVV.

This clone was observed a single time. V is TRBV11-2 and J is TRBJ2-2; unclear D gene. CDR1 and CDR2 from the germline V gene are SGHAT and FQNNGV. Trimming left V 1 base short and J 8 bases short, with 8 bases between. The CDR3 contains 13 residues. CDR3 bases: TGTGCCAGCAGCTTAGGTACATCTGGGGAGCTGTTTTTT. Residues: CASSLGTSGELFF.

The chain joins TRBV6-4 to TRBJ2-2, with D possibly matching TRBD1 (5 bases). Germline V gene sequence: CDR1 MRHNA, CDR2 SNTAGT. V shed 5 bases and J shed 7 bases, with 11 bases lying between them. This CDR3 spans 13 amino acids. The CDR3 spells CASSPDSFGELFF. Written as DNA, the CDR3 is TGTGCCAGCAGTCCAGACAGCTTCGGGGAGCTGTTTTTT.

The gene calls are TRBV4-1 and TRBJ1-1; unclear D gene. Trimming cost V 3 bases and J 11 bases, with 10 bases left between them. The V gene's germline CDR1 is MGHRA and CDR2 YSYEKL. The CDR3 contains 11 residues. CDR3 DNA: TGCGCCAGCAGCCATCGGTCGGGGGCTTTCTTT. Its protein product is CASSHRSGAFF.

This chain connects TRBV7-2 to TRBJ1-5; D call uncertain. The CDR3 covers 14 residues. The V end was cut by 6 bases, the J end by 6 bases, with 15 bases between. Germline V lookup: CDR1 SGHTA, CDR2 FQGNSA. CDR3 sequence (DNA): TGTGCCAGCAGTTCGACCGCCTCGGGTCAGCCCCAGCATTTT. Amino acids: CASSSTASGQPQHF.

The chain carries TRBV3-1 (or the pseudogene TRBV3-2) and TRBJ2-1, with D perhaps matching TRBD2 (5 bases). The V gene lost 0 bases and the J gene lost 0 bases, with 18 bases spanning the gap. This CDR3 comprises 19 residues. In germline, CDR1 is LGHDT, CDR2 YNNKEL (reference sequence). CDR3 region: CASSQERLAAMSSYNEQFF. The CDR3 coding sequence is TGTGCCAGCAGCCAAGAACGGCTAGCCGCTATGAGCTCCTACAATGAGCAGTTCTTC.

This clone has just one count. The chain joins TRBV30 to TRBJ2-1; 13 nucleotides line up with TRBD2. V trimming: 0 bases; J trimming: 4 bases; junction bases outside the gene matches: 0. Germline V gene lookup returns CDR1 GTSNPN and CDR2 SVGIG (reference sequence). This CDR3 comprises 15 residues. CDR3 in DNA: TGTGCCTGGAGTGTGGGACTAGCGGGGTACAATGAGCAGTTCTTC. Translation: CAWSVGLAGYNEQFF.

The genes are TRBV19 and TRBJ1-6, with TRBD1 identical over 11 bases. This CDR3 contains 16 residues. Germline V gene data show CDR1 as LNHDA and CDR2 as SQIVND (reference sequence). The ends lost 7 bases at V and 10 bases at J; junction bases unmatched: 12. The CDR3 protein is CASTYSWTGGESPLHF. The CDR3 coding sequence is TGTGCCAGTACCTATTCATGGACAGGGGGCGAGTCACCCCTCCACTTT.

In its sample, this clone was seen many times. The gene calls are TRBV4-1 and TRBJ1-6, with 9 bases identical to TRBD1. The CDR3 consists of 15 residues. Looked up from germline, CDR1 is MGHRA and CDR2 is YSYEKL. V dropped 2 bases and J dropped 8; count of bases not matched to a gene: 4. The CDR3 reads CASSQNTGGYSPLHF. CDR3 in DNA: TGCGCCAGCAGCCAAAACACAGGGGGCTATTCACCCCTCCACTTT.

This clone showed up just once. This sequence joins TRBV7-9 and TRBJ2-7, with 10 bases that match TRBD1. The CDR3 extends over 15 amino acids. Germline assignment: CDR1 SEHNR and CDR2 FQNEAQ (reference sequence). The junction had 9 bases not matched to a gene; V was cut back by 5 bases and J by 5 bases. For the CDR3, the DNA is TGTGCCAGCAGCCACCCCCGGACAGGGGGAGACGAGCAGTACTTC. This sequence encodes CASSHPRTGGDEQYF.

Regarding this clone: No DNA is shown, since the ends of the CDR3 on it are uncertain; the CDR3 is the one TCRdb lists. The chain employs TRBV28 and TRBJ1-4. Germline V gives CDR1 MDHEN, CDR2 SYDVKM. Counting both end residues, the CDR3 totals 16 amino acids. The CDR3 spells CASSSSFSRANEKLFF.

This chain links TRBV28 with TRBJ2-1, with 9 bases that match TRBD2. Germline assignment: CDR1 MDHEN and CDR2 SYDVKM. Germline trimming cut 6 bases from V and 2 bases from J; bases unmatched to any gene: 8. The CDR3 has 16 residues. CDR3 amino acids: CASSPPGGGAYNEQFF. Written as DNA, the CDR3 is TGTGCCAGCAGCCCCCCGGGCGGGGGGGCCTACAATGAGCAGTTCTTC.

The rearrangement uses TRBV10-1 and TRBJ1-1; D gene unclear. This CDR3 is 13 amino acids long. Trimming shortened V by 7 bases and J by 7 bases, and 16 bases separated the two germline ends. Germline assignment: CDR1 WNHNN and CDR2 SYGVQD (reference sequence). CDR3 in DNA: TGCGCCAGCATGGCCCGGGTAGGGAGTGAAGCTTTCTTT. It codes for CASMARVGSEAFF.

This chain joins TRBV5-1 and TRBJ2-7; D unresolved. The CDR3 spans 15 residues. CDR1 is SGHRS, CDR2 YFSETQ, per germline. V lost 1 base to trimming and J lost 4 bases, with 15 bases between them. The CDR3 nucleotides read TGCGCCAGCAGCTTGTTGGCCCCCGGCAGGTACGAGCAGTACTTC. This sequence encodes CASSLLAPGRYEQYF.

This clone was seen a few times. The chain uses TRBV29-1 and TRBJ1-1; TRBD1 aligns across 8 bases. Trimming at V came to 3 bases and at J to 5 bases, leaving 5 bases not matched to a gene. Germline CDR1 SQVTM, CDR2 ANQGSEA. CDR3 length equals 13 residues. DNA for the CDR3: TGCAGCGTTGATGGACAGGGTGGGACTGAAGCTTTCTTT. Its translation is CSVDGQGGTEAFF.

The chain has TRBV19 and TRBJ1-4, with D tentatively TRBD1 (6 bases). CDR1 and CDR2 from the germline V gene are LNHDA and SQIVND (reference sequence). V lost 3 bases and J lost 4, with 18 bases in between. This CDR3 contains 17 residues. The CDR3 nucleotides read TGTGCCAGTAGTATTCGGGCGACCGGACAGTATAATGAAAAACTGTTTTTT. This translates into CASSIRATGQYNEKLFF. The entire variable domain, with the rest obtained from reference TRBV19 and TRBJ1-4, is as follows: DGGITQSPKYLFRKEGQNVTLSCEQNLNHDAMYWYRQDPGQGLRLIYYSQIVNDFQKGDIAEGYSVSREKKESFPLTVTSAQKNPTAFYLCASSIRATGQYNEKLFFGSGTQLSVL.

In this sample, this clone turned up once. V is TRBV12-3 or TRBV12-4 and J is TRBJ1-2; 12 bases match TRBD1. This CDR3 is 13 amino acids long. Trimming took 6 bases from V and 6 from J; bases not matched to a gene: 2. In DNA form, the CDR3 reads TGTGCCAGCAGGGGACAGGGGGCCCATGGCTACACCTTC. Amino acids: CASRGQGAHGYTF.

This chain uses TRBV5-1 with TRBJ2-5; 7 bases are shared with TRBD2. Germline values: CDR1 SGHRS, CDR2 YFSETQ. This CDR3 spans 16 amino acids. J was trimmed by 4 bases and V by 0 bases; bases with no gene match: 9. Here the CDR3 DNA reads TGCGCCAGCAGCTTGGCCATGGGAGGGGCGGGAGAGACCCAGTACTTC. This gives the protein CASSLAMGGAGETQYF. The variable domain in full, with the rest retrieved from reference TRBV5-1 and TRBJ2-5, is KAGVTQTPRYLIKTRGQQVTLSCSPISGHRSVSWYQQTPGQGLQFLFEYFSETQRNKGNFPGRFSGRQFSNSRSEMNVSTLELGDSALYLCASSLAMGGAGETQYFGPGTRLLVL.

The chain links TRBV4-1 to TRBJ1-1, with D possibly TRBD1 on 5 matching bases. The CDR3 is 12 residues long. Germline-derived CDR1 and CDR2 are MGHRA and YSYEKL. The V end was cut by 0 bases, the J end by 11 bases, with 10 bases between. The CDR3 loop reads CASSQEGARAFF. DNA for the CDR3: TGCGCCAGCAGCCAAGAAGGGGCCAGGGCTTTCTTT.